This entry describes one T cell receptor beta chain. Its specificity is not known. The CDR3 runs to 17 residues. V was pared by 4 bases and J by 3 bases, with 4 bases of the junction left unmatched. Germline-derived CDR1 and CDR2 are MRHNA and SNTAGT. This specimen comes from a study of cytomegalovirus exposure and HLA in healthy donors. Study-level results: Cytomegalovirus status, reportedly, was diagnosed with high specificity and sensitivity by the classifier. Later, an analysis found that TCR clusters from the first cohort tended to co-occur in the 110 or so validation repertoires. The study designated 150 or so TCR beta chains cytomegalovirus-associated.

TCRdb's copy holds only in-frame clones and misses some; the assay was immunoSEQ multiplex PCR. The sample has about 220,000 clones, under 95% seen once. Separation from the approximately 670-subject first cohort characterized the roughly 120-subject validation cohort, to which the donors belonged. This TCR was recovered from a young woman in good health and CMV-seronegative. The chain has TRBV6-4 and TRBJ2-1; TRBD2 agrees at 15 bases. Input material: PBMCs. The chain's CDR3 is CASSGGLAGGDYNEQFF. The DNA for the CDR3 is TGTGCCAGCAGTGGGGGACTAGCGGGAGGCGACTACAATGAGCAGTTCTTC.